One sample yielded the 25 T cell receptor beta chains listed below, sequenced in a study of response to subunit inactivated influenza vaccine. TCRdb used MiXCR to reprocess the RT-PCR reads, holding one entry per CDR3 protein. Among hundreds of thousands of distinct CDR3 sequences, around 11% were seen once, and the ten largest hold approximately 10%. Separately, the same data were catalogued under a study of T cells expressing NK-cell markers. That source adds: Scientists made TCR beta cDNA using 5'RACE template switching with UMIs.

The specimen comprised PBMCs from blood, sampled on the day of vaccination. The receptors stem from a middle-aged man who received an inactivated influenza vaccine.

The chain combines TRBV7-2 with TRBJ1-1; D call uncertain. Trimming stripped 1 base from V and 4 bases from J, with 10 bases between. Germline V gene lookup returns CDR1 SGHTA and CDR2 FQGNSA. The CDR3 is 14 residues long. CDR3 amino acids: CASSLEGRTTEAFF. CDR3 sequence (DNA): TGTGCCAGCAGCTTAGAGGGAAGAACCACTGAAGCTTTCTTT.

The genes are TRBV5-6 and TRBJ2-2; D not certain. CDR1 is SGHDT and CDR2 is YYEEEE in the germline V gene. This CDR3 comprises 12 residues. Trimming cost V 4 bases and J 6 bases, with 7 bases left between them. CDR3 in DNA: TGTGCCAGCAGCCAATTACCCGGGGAGCTGTTTTTT. Amino acids: CASSQLPGELFF.

This clonotype was seen a few times. The rearrangement uses TRBV20-1 and TRBJ2-3; 8 positions agree with TRBD2. Germline loops: CDR1 DFQATT, CDR2 SNEGSKA (reference sequence). J lost 5 bases, V lost 2 bases, and 6 bases had no gene match. The CDR3 sequence is 14 residues long. As DNA, the CDR3 is TGCAGTGCTAGATATGACGGGAGGGAAGATACGCAGTATTTT. It translates to CSARYDGREDTQYF.

This chain joins TRBV11-1 and TRBJ2-6; TRBD1 matches at 8 bases. This CDR3 has 19 residues. With 1 base clipped from V and 2 bases from J, the junction kept 10 bases outside the gene matches. The germline CDR1 and CDR2 sequences are SGHAT and FQDESV (reference sequence). CDR3 sequence reads: CASSLGPRRQGTGANVLTF. CDR3 DNA: TGTGCCAGCAGCTTAGGACCTAGAAGACAGGGGACTGGGGCCAACGTCCTGACTTTC. Full variable domain (rest looked up from reference TRBV11-1 and TRBJ2-6): EAEVAQSPRYKITEKSQAVAFWCDPISGHATLYWYRQILGQGPELLVQFQDESVVDDSQLPKDRFSAERLKGVDSTLKIQPAELGDSAMYLCASSLGPRRQGTGANVLTFGAGSRLTVL.

The chain recombines TRBV2 with TRBJ2-5; TRBD2 agrees at 7 bases. CDR1 SNHLY and CDR2 FYNNEI come from the germline V gene. V shed 9 bases and J 3 bases; nucleotides not matched to a gene: 4. CDR3 length: 12 amino acids. The CDR3 loop reads CASMGGKETQYF. CDR3 in DNA: TGTGCCAGTATGGGAGGGAAAGAGACCCAGTACTTC.

As regards this clonotype: One end of the junction does not line up with germline, which may come from a read error. The chain couples TRBV18 to TRBJ2-7, with TRBD1 as a possible D gene (6 bases). The CDR3 length is 12 residues. In germline, CDR1 is KGHSH, CDR2 LQKENI. The CDR3 DNA reads TGTGCCGGCTCCCCAGGGGACTACGAGCAGTACTTC. This sequence encodes CAGSPGDYEQYF.

This clonotype was observed many times. The chain carries TRBV20-1 and TRBJ2-5, with D perhaps TRBD2 (6 bases). The germline V and J ends were trimmed by 2 bases and 1 base, with 8 bases remaining between them. The CDR3 runs to 13 residues. The germline CDR1 and CDR2 sequences are DFQATT and SNEGSKA (reference sequence). This CDR3 is CSARRDFQETQYF. The CDR3, as DNA: TGCAGTGCTAGAAGGGACTTCCAAGAGACCCAGTACTTC.

In its sample, this clonotype was seen many times. The chain combines TRBV7-2 with TRBJ2-1; 14 bases line up with TRBD2. After removal of 5 bases from V and 8 bases from J, the junction contained 5 bases not matched to a gene. CDR1 is SGHTA, CDR2 FQGNSA, per germline. This CDR3 contains 15 residues. CDR3 sequence reads: CASSPGLAGVDEQFF. CDR3 coding DNA: TGTGCCAGCAGCCCGGGACTAGCGGGAGTGGATGAGCAGTTCTTC.

This clonotype has a handful of counts. The gene calls are TRBV20-1 and TRBJ2-7, with 12 nucleotides matching TRBD1. The J segment lost 4 bases and the V segment lost 5 bases, leaving 3 bases of the junction unmatched. CDR1 and CDR2 (germline): DFQATT, SNEGSKA (reference sequence). The CDR3 contains 13 residues. CDR3 loop: CSAGDRGLYEQYF. DNA of the CDR3: TGCAGTGCTGGGGACAGGGGGCTGTACGAGCAGTACTTC.

This clonotype was counted between two and nine times. J is TRBJ2-1 and V is TRBV4-1; no clear D. CDR1 and CDR2 (germline): MGHRA, YSYEKL. The ends were cut back, 4 bases at V and 1 base at J, with 11 bases in the middle. The CDR3 runs 15 residues. In DNA form, the CDR3 reads TGCGCCAGCAGCCGGGCCCTCGAATCCTACAATGAGCAGTTCTTC. Amino acids: CASSRALESYNEQFF.

This clonotype was observed a single time. The chain joins TRBV12-3 or TRBV12-4 to TRBJ2-3; tentative D call: TRBD2 (5 bases). This CDR3 has 17 amino acids. The V end lost 6 bases, the J end lost 2 bases, and 21 bases lay between the germline ends. The CDR3 DNA reads as TGTGCCAGCAGCCGAACGGGGATCTCCCTGTCCACAGATACGCAGTATTTT. Its translation is CASSRTGISLSTDTQYF.

The chain couples TRBV20-1 to TRBJ2-7, with no clear D. This CDR3 contains 13 residues. V shed 3 bases and J shed 2 bases, with 11 bases lying between them. Per germline, CDR1 DFQATT and CDR2 SNEGSKA (reference sequence). CDR3: CSASVPLTYEQYF. The CDR3 DNA is TGCAGTGCTAGCGTCCCATTGACCTACGAGCAGTACTTC.

In its sample, this clonotype was seen many times. The genes are TRBV5-1 and TRBJ2-3, with 9 bases matching TRBD1. V gave up 5 bases and J gave up 5 bases; unmatched junction bases: 9. CDR1 is SGHRS, CDR2 YFSETQ, per germline. The CDR3 has 15 residues. CDR3 in amino acids: CASRDSTGGGDTQYF. In DNA form, the CDR3 reads TGCGCCAGCAGAGATTCGACAGGGGGTGGAGATACGCAGTATTTT.

The V call is TRBV7-6, the J call TRBJ2-5; D gene uncertain. Trimming shortened V by 4 bases and J by 3 bases, and 9 bases separated the two germline ends. The V gene's germline CDR1 is SGHVS and CDR2 FNYEAQ. The CDR3 is made up of 13 amino acids. CDR3 DNA sequence: TGTGCCAGCAGCTGGATAGAGAAAGAGACCCAGTACTTC. Its translation is CASSWIEKETQYF.

This rearrangement joins TRBV12-3 or TRBV12-4 to TRBJ2-3, with TRBD2 matching 11 bases. The V gene end was trimmed by 5 bases and the J gene end by 2 bases; junction bases not matched to a gene: 3. The CDR3 is 15 residues long. The CDR3 protein is CASSPLAGVTDTQYF. CDR3 nucleotides: TGTGCCAGCAGTCCACTAGCGGGGGTCACAGATACGCAGTATTTT.

In this sample, this clonotype turned up a few times. The V gene is TRBV28, the J gene TRBJ2-7; 8 positions match TRBD1. The CDR3 is 14 residues long. J was trimmed by 6 bases and V by 2 bases; bases with no gene match: 6. Looked up from germline, CDR1 is MDHEN and CDR2 is SYDVKM. CDR3 sequence: CASSLRTGTSEQYF. The CDR3 DNA follows: TGTGCCAGCAGTTTACGGACAGGGACGAGCGAGCAGTACTTC.

This chain links TRBV6-2 or TRBV6-3 with TRBJ2-7, with D possibly matching TRBD1 (6 bases). The CDR3 has 12 amino acids. Looked up from germline, CDR1 is MNHEY and CDR2 is SVGEGT. V was cut by 4 bases and J by 7 bases, with 11 bases left in between. CDR3 protein: CASSWPQGEQYF. CDR3 DNA: TGTGCCAGCAGTTGGCCTCAGGGGGAGCAGTACTTC.

This clonotype was counted only a few times. The chain recombines TRBV4-3 with TRBJ2-7; TRBD1 matches 8 bases. There are 14 residues in the CDR3. Unmatched junction bases numbered 5, after V lost 0 bases and J lost 7 bases. Per the germline V gene, CDR1 is LGHNA and CDR2 is YSLEER. This CDR3 is CASSQDSGGWEQYF. Written as DNA, the CDR3 is TGCGCCAGCAGCCAAGACTCAGGGGGCTGGGAGCAGTACTTC.

J is TRBJ2-5 and V is TRBV20-1; D not certain. This CDR3 has 12 residues. Germline V gives CDR1 DFQATT, CDR2 SNEGSKA (reference sequence). With 7 bases removed from V and 1 base from J, the gap between germline ends came to 10 bases. In nucleotides, the CDR3 is TGCAGTGTCTCTGGCTCCCAAGAGACCCAGTACTTC. Its translation: CSVSGSQETQYF.

This chain joins TRBV5-1 and TRBJ2-7; possibly TRBD2 for D (6 bases). The CDR3 is 13 residues long. The V gene lost 7 bases and the J gene lost 3 bases, with 14 bases spanning the gap. From germline, CDR1 is SGHRS and CDR2 YFSETQ. The CDR3 region is CASCEPGDYEQYF. The CDR3 DNA reads TGCGCCAGCTGTGAGCCGGGAGACTACGAGCAGTACTTC. Using reference TRBV5-1 and TRBJ2-7 for the parts outside the CDR3, the full variable domain is KAGVTQTPRYLIKTRGQQVTLSCSPISGHRSVSWYQQTPGQGLQFLFEYFSETQRNKGNFPGRFSGRQFSNSRSEMNVSTLELGDSALYLCASCEPGDYEQYFGPGTRLTVT.

The chain recombines TRBV4-3 with TRBJ2-1, with 15 bases lining up with TRBD2. CDR3 size: 20 residues. Germline CDR1 is LGHNA and CDR2 is YSLEER. V was clipped by 0 bases and J by 9 bases; unmatched bases: 15. Here the CDR3 reads CASSQDWGTSGGPYYLEQFF. The CDR3 region has the DNA TGCGCCAGCAGCCAAGATTGGGGGACTAGCGGGGGGCCGTACTACCTTGAGCAGTTCTTC.

This clonotype turned up a few times. The junction shows a germline mismatch at one end, possibly a read error. This chain connects TRBV7-7 to TRBJ2-1; 8 nucleotides line up with TRBD1. Germline V gene lookup returns CDR1 SSHAT and CDR2 FNYEAQ (reference sequence). The CDR3 runs 14 residues. CDR3: CASSDKTGVNEQFF. The CDR3 coding sequence is TGTGCTAGCAGCGACAAGACAGGGGTCAATGAGCAGTTCTTC.

CDR3 sequence: CASSQTGGAGELFF. For the CDR3, the DNA is TGCGCCAGCAGCCAGACAGGCGGGGCCGGGGAGCTGTTTTTT. The rearrangement uses TRBV4-3 and TRBJ2-2, with D perhaps given as TRBD1 or TRBD2 (6 bases each). The CDR3 is 14 amino acids. V dropped 3 bases and J dropped 6 bases, with 11 bases sitting between them. The germline CDR1 and CDR2 sequences are LGHNA and YSLEER.

This clonotype was counted only a few times. This chain uses TRBV3-1 with TRBJ2-5, with D hard to call. The CDR3 totals 12 residues. The V end lost 0 bases, the J end lost 7 bases, and 6 bases lay between the germline ends. The germline CDR1 and CDR2 sequences are LGHDT and YNNKEL (reference sequence). This CDR3 reads CASSQDPGTQYF. CDR3 nucleotides: TGTGCCAGCAGCCAAGATCCGGGGACCCAGTACTTC.

This clonotype has more than one count but fewer than ten. The rearrangement links TRBV14 to TRBJ2-5; D remains ambiguous. V lost 0 bases to trimming and J lost 13 bases, with 12 bases between them. The length of the CDR3 is 12 residues. Germline V CDR1 and CDR2: SGHDN, FVKESK. The CDR3 sequence: CASSQDPRKLYF. CDR3 DNA sequence: TGTGCCAGCAGCCAAGATCCCCGTAAACTGTACTTC.